The following is a TCR beta chain sequence with its context. As yet, its antigen is unknown. The stimulus was an HIV-1 Gag 15-mer peptide pool, roughly 1 ug/peptide/mL. CD40L/CD69 double-negative CD45RO-high memory CD4+ T cells were collected. This sample was included in a study of persistence of HIV-infected CD4 T cells. Across the whole study: The sample holds CD4+ T cells responsive to CMV or HIV-1 Gag. Study findings and constraints: The rare CMV-responding cells with HIV-1 proviruses were not separately TCR-sequenced. Degenerate expanded CDR3beta sequences were enriched among CMV- and Gag-responding cells.

The libraries were made with immunoSEQ version 4 in survey mode. Data came from immunoSEQ multiplex PCR; TCRdb stores just in-frame clones and leaves some out. The sample lists around 60,000 clones; 70% to 75% were seen once. The receptor was isolated from an adult man with HIV who was CMV-seropositive. The source was CD4+ T cells sorted from PBMCs after 18-hour stimulation, collected from a patient who received antiretroviral therapy.

CDR3 region: CASSLGIRADYGYTF. CDR3 coding DNA: TGTGCCAGCAGCTTGGGGATCAGGGCTGACTATGGCTACACCTTC. The chain has TRBV5-5 and TRBJ1-2, with D tentatively TRBD1 (5 bases). Trimming took 0 bases from V and 3 from J, leaving 12 bases between them. CDR1 and CDR2 from the germline V gene are SGHKS and YYEKEE (reference sequence). The length of the CDR3 is 15 residues.